The clone carrying this TCR beta chain occurred once. Germline CDR1 and CDR2: ENHRY and SYGVKD. CDR3 length: 18 amino acids. The V gene lost 4 bases and the J gene lost 2 bases, with 23 bases spanning the gap. Breast cancer patients provided tissue from their axillary draining lymph nodes. The data were obtained in a study of breast tumors, draining lymph nodes, adjacent tissues. TCRdb processed the multiplex PCR reads anew with MiXCR; each CDR3 protein has one entry. The sample gives 150,000 to 200,000 distinct CDR3 sequences, 33% of which show up once; 3.8% is in the top ten. The source of this sequence is a female donor with breast cancer. Some clones in this sample may be carry-over from other donors' samples. The specimen was axillary lymph node tissue. J is TRBJ1-2 and V is TRBV10-3, with no clear D. The CDR3 protein is CAISATAGSGSSNYGYTF. The CDR3 DNA reads TGTGCCATCAGTGCGACGGCTGGCAGTGGCAGCTCAAACTATGGCTACACCTTC.